The clone carrying this T cell receptor (beta chain) was recorded at least ten times. Attached unique molecular identifiers marked individual cDNA molecules. Each CDR3 protein is one row after TCRdb ran MiXCR on the 5' RACE reads. Among just under 65,000 distinct CDR3 sequences listed, roughly 5.7% were seen once. The data were taken from a study of early T cells in non-severe SARS-CoV-2 infection. As for the study in general: Unpaired chains resulted from sequencing bulk RNA of unsorted whole blood.

CDR1 and CDR2 (germline): ENHRY, SYGVKD. The J segment lost 4 bases and the V segment lost 0 bases, leaving 6 bases of the junction unmatched. This CDR3 is 17 amino acids long. The receptor was derived from an adult who was a healthcare worker with PCR-confirmed SARS-CoV-2 infection or an uninfected control (not recorded which). The chain combines TRBV10-3 with TRBJ1-6; 7 bases match TRBD1. The sequences come from whole blood, collected at baseline. CDR3 coding DNA: TGTGCCATCAGTGAGTCCGACAGGGCCTCGTATAATTCACCCCTCCACTTT. Amino acids: CAISESDRASYNSPLHF.